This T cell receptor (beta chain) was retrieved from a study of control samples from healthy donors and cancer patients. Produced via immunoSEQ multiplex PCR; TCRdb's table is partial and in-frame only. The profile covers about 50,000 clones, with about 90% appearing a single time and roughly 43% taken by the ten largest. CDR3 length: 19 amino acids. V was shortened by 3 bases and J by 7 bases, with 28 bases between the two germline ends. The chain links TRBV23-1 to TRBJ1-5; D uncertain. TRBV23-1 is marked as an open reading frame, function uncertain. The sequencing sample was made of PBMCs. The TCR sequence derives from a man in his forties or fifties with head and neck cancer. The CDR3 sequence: CASSHLCLTRGSGRQPQHF. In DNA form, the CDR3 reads TGCGCCAGCAGTCATTTATGTTTAACTCGCGGGTCTGGCAGGCAGCCCCAGCATTTT.